These 25 T cell receptor beta chains were sequenced from one sample in a study of neurological immune-mediated disorders. One entry per CDR3 protein, called by TCRdb with MiXCR from the 5' RACE reads. In the table there are over 65,000 distinct CDR3 sequences, approximately 2.8% of which are singletons. What was sequenced was PBMCs. The receptors derive from a woman aged 25 to 39 with multiple sclerosis.

The table lists this clonotype with many counts. CDR3 nucleotide sequence: TGCAGTGCTATAAGAGACAGGGACTCCTACGAGCAGTACTTC. It yields the protein CSAIRDRDSYEQYF. The V gene is TRBV20-1, the J gene TRBJ2-7; 7 nucleotides line up with TRBD1. V dropped 4 bases and J dropped 0; count of bases not matched to a gene: 6. CDR3 size: 14 residues. Per germline, CDR1 DFQATT and CDR2 SNEGSKA (reference sequence).

This clonotype was seen ten or more times. CDR3 region: CASSLTGGPHEQYF. The CDR3 bases are TGTGCCAGCAGCTTAACGGGAGGGCCCCACGAGCAGTACTTC. The genes are TRBV5-5 and TRBJ2-7, with 8 positions matching TRBD2. Per germline, CDR1 SGHKS and CDR2 YYEKEE (reference sequence). J was trimmed by 5 bases and V by 2 bases; bases with no gene match: 6. This CDR3 has 14 residues.

This clonotype has a count of ten or more. Germline is not matched at one junction end, which may reflect a read error. V and J are TRBV5-1 and TRBJ2-1; 13 nucleotides align to TRBD2. The CDR3 is 14 amino acids. CDR1 SGHRS and CDR2 YFSETQ come from the germline V gene. This CDR3 reads CASSPGTSGITRSF. Here the CDR3 DNA reads TGCGCCAGCAGCCCGGGGACTAGCGGGATCACGAGAAGCTTC.

This clonotype was found many times. The chain links TRBV20-1 to TRBJ2-2, with TRBD2 matching 13 bases. The CDR3 covers 14 residues. Per germline, CDR1 DFQATT and CDR2 SNEGSKA (reference sequence). V trimming: 3 bases; J trimming: 5 bases; junction bases outside the gene matches: 0. The CDR3 DNA reads as TGCAGTGCTAGGGGACTAGCGGGGACCGGGGAGCTGTTTTTT. Translation gives CSARGLAGTGELFF.

This clonotype has a count of ten or more. The chain combines TRBV5-1 with TRBJ2-1; 9 nucleotides match TRBD2. CDR3 length: 16 residues. The trim removed 3 bases at V and 4 bases at J, leaving 8 bases unmatched. Germline lookup yields CDR1 SGHRS and CDR2 YFSETQ. In DNA form, the CDR3 reads TGCGCCAGCAGCTACGGCTTAGCGGGAGATTACAATGAGCAGTTCTTC. Its protein product is CASSYGLAGDYNEQFF.

This clonotype was counted at least ten times. The chain joins TRBV7-2 to TRBJ2-6, with 7 nucleotides matching TRBD1. With 4 bases clipped from V and 0 bases from J, the junction kept 6 bases outside the gene matches. The CDR3 is 17 residues long. The germline V gene has CDR1 SGHTA and CDR2 FQGNSA. CDR3 residues: CASSSTGTVSGANVLTF. DNA of the CDR3: TGTGCCAGCAGCTCCACCGGGACAGTCTCTGGGGCCAACGTCCTGACTTTC.

This clonotype was counted ten times or more. The CDR3 DNA reads TGCAGTGCTGGCTGGCCCCAGCATTTT. This gives the protein CSAGWPQHF. The gene calls are TRBV20-1 and TRBJ1-5; unclear D gene. V gave up 5 bases and J gave up 9 bases, with 5 bases separating them. CDR3 length: 9 amino acids. Germline V gene lookup returns CDR1 DFQATT and CDR2 SNEGSKA (reference sequence).

This clonotype was counted at least ten times. The rearrangement uses TRBV6-2 or TRBV6-3 and TRBJ2-3; D uncertain. This CDR3 is 11 amino acids long. Germline assignment: CDR1 MNHEY and CDR2 SVGEGT. V lost 6 bases and J lost 10, with 11 bases in between. Here the CDR3 DNA reads TGTGCCAGCAGCGCCGCCGTGTCGCAGTATTTT. Its translation is CASSAAVSQYF.

This clonotype occurred many times. V and J are TRBV10-3 and TRBJ2-1, with D possibly called TRBD1 or TRBD2 (6 bases each). The V and J ends lost 3 bases and 2 bases respectively, with 14 bases between them. CDR3 length equals 16 residues. Germline lookup yields CDR1 ENHRY and CDR2 SYGVKD. CDR3 amino acids: CAISENGGLPYNEQFF. The CDR3 DNA follows: TGTGCCATCAGTGAAAATGGGGGGCTCCCCTACAATGAGCAGTTCTTC.

At least ten counts were recorded for this clonotype. The chain recombines TRBV5-5 with TRBJ1-1; TRBD1 aligns across 7 bases. Per the germline V gene, CDR1 is SGHKS and CDR2 is YYEKEE (reference sequence). The CDR3 consists of 14 residues. The ends lost 4 bases at V and 1 base at J; junction bases unmatched: 4. CDR3 coding DNA: TGTGCCAGCAGCGCTGGGACAGCGAACACTGAAGCTTTCTTT. Amino acids: CASSAGTANTEAFF.

In its sample, this clonotype was seen many times. This chain joins TRBV29-1 and TRBJ2-7; D unclear. CDR1 and CDR2 from the germline V gene are SQVTM and ANQGSEA. The CDR3 totals 13 residues. Trimming stripped 0 bases from V and 5 bases from J, with 11 bases between. In DNA, the CDR3 is TGCAGCGTTGAAGACGCGGCATCCCACGAGCAGTACTTC. It encodes CSVEDAASHEQYF.

This clonotype was recorded at least ten times. CDR3 loop: CAWSQAGATDEQFF. CDR3 in DNA: TGTGCCTGGAGTCAGGCGGGAGCGACGGATGAGCAGTTCTTC. The chain couples TRBV30 to TRBJ2-1; 7 nucleotides align to TRBD2. Germline CDR1 GTSNPN, CDR2 SVGIG (reference sequence). This CDR3 spans 14 amino acids. Trimming took 2 bases from V and 8 from J; bases not matched to a gene: 9.

This clonotype has at least ten counts. Here the CDR3 DNA reads TGTGCCAGCAGACGGGGACTAGCGGGAGTAGGGAAAGAGACCCAGTACTTC. Its translation is CASRRGLAGVGKETQYF. V usage is TRBV28 and J usage is TRBJ2-5; 14 bases are a match to TRBD2. The CDR3 has 17 amino acids. Unmatched junction bases numbered 9, after V lost 6 bases and J lost 3 bases. Looked up from germline, CDR1 is MDHEN and CDR2 is SYDVKM.

In its sample, this clonotype was seen many times. This chain links TRBV3-1 with TRBJ2-7; the match to TRBD2 covers 8 bases. The V gene's germline CDR1 is LGHDT and CDR2 YNNKEL (reference sequence). Trimming removed 1 base from V and 4 bases from J; junction bases left unmatched: 3. The CDR3 length is 14 residues. This CDR3 is CASSQAGGPYEQYF. CDR3 sequence (DNA): TGTGCCAGCAGCCAAGCGGGAGGGCCGTACGAGCAGTACTTC.

This clonotype was observed at least ten times. The chain has TRBV20-1 and TRBJ1-5, with a tentative D call TRBD1 (6 bases). Germline loops: CDR1 DFQATT, CDR2 SNEGSKA (reference sequence). V lost 5 bases, J lost 9 bases, and 14 bases lay in between. This CDR3 has 12 amino acids. The CDR3: CSASRGERPQHF. DNA of the CDR3: TGCAGTGCTTCCAGGGGAGAGAGGCCCCAGCATTTT.

In this sample, this clonotype turned up many times. The genes are TRBV6-5 and TRBJ1-2; maybe TRBD1 (5 bases). Trimming took 2 bases from V and 3 from J, leaving 7 bases between them. There are 13 residues in the CDR3. Looked up from germline, CDR1 is MNHEY and CDR2 is SVGAGI. The CDR3 region has the DNA TGTGCCAGCAGTTACGGGGCTGACTATGGCTACACCTTC. Translation: CASSYGADYGYTF.

This clonotype was seen at least ten times. The chain combines TRBV29-1 with TRBJ2-1; perhaps TRBD2 as D (5 bases). Germline values: CDR1 SQVTM, CDR2 ANQGSEA. V was trimmed by 4 bases and J by 0 bases, leaving 7 bases between them. The CDR3 runs 13 residues. CDR3 sequence: CSVGTRSYNEQFF. CDR3 DNA sequence: TGCAGCGTTGGGACTCGCTCCTACAATGAGCAGTTCTTC.

This clonotype was detected ten times or more. The chain links TRBV28 to TRBJ2-5; tentative D call: TRBD1 (5 bases). CDR3 size: 15 residues. The germline CDR1 and CDR2 sequences are MDHEN and SYDVKM. The V gene lost 6 bases and the J gene lost 5 bases, with 19 bases spanning the gap. CDR3 sequence: CASSAVLAGLETQYF. The CDR3 DNA reads TGTGCCAGCAGCGCAGTGTTAGCAGGGCTTGAGACCCAGTACTTC. Using reference TRBV28 and TRBJ2-5 for the parts outside the CDR3, the full variable domain is DVKVTQSSRYLVKRTGEKVFLECVQDMDHENMFWYRQDPGLGLRLIYFSYDVKMKEKGDIPEGYSVSREKKERFSLILESASTNQTSMYLCASSAVLAGLETQYFGPGTRLLVL.

Many counts were recorded for this clonotype. The genes are TRBV27 and TRBJ1-6; D call uncertain. V gave up 5 bases and J gave up 7 bases, with 15 bases separating them. Germline V gives CDR1 MNHEY, CDR2 SMNVEV (reference sequence). This CDR3 is 15 amino acids long. The DNA of the CDR3 is TGTGCCAGCAGTGCTACAGCTTCCTTCAATTCACCCCTCCACTTT. It codes for CASSATASFNSPLHF.

This clonotype was detected ten times or more. The chain couples TRBV6-6 to TRBJ2-1, with D hard to call. The CDR3 spans 13 residues. Germline V gene data show CDR1 as MNHNY and CDR2 as SVGAGI (reference sequence). The germline V and J ends were trimmed by 2 bases and 10 bases, with 12 bases remaining between them. The CDR3 region is CASSYDGVGEQFF. Here the CDR3 DNA reads TGTGCCAGCAGTTACGACGGCGTCGGGGAGCAGTTCTTC.

The sample holds many counts of this clonotype. This sequence joins TRBV7-9 and TRBJ2-7; D possibly uses TRBD1 or TRBD2 (5 bases each). The CDR3 has 14 amino acids. Germline V gives CDR1 SEHNR, CDR2 FQNEAQ (reference sequence). V was clipped by 4 bases and J by 4 bases, with 14 bases between them. The chain's CDR3 is CASSYGTDLYEQYF. The CDR3 DNA reads as TGTGCCAGCAGCTATGGGACCGACCTTTACGAGCAGTACTTC.

This clonotype was seen at least ten times. V is TRBV29-1 and J is TRBJ2-3, with D perhaps matching TRBD2 (6 bases). The germline V gene has CDR1 SQVTM and CDR2 ANQGSEA. The germline V and J ends were trimmed by 4 bases and 4 bases, with 15 bases remaining between them. CDR3 length: 14 residues. This chain's CDR3 is CSVVRGVGSDTQYF. In DNA form, the CDR3 reads TGCAGCGTTGTGCGGGGCGTGGGATCAGATACGCAGTATTTT.

At least ten counts were recorded for this clonotype. This chain links TRBV20-1 with TRBJ1-4; 8 bases agree with TRBD1. The ends lost 6 bases at V and 8 bases at J; junction bases unmatched: 5. This CDR3 is 12 amino acids long. CDR1 DFQATT and CDR2 SNEGSKA come from the germline V gene (reference sequence). The DNA for the CDR3 is TGCAGTGCGAGGACAGGGAACGAAAAACTGTTTTTT. It is translated as CSARTGNEKLFF.

This clonotype was observed at least ten times. The rearrangement joins TRBV30 to TRBJ1-2, with D unresolved. The germline V gene has CDR1 GTSNPN and CDR2 SVGIG (reference sequence). V was shortened by 0 bases and J by 6 bases, with 11 bases between the two germline ends. The CDR3 is 13 amino acids. CDR3 in amino acids: CAWSVVLAHGYTF. CDR3 coding DNA: TGTGCCTGGAGTGTCGTATTAGCTCATGGCTACACCTTC.

This clonotype was seen at least ten times. This sequence joins TRBV10-3 and TRBJ1-2, with D maybe TRBD1 (6 bases). Trimming took off 4 bases at V and 5 bases at J, with 11 bases between the two ends. Germline values: CDR1 ENHRY, CDR2 SYGVKD. This CDR3 has 13 residues. The DNA for the CDR3 is TGTGCCATCAGTGGTAGCAGGGGATATGGCTACACCTTC. It translates to CAISGSRGYGYTF.